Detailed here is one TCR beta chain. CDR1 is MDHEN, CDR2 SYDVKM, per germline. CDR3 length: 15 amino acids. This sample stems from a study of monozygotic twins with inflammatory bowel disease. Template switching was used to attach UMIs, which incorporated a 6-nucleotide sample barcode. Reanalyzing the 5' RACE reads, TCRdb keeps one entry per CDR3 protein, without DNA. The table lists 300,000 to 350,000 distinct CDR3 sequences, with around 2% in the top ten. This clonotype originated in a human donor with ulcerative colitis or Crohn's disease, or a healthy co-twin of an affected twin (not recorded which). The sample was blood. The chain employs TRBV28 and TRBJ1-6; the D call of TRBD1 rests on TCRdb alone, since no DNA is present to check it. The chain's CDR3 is CASVRDQGMNSPLHF.